A selection of T cell receptor beta chains follows, all from one sample in a study of cytomegalovirus exposure and HLA in healthy donors. Generated by immunoSEQ multiplex PCR, the TCRdb table keeps only in-frame clones and is missing some. The sample consists of about 64,000 clones, 80% to 90% of them appearing once. Source material: PBMCs. Receptors originate from a woman younger than 30 in good health and CMV-seronegative. The CDR3 runs from the conserved cysteine through the conserved F or W. The order of the fields is CDR3 length, D gene, V gene, J gene, clone size, CDR3 DNA, CDR3 protein. The D gene is left open where the match is weak. Expanded clones are given a class, and other clones once, few, many or no size at all.

length: 13; D: NA; V: TRBV7-9; J: TRBJ2-7; size: once; DNA: TGTGCCGTCCAGGAGGGGGCTGTCCACGAGCAGTACTTC; CDR3: CAVQEGAVHEQYF
length: 15; D: TRBD2; V: TRBV6-1; J: TRBJ2-1; size: NA; DNA: TGTGCCAGCACCTTAGGCGGGGGGGTCTACAATGAGCAGTTCTTC; CDR3: CASTLGGGVYNEQFF
length: 14; D: TRBD1; V: TRBV2; J: TRBJ1-5; size: NA; DNA: TGTGCCAGCAGAGGGGACAGCGAAAATCAGCCCCAGCATTTT; CDR3: CASRGDSENQPQHF
length: 13; D: TRBD2; V: TRBV7-2; J: TRBJ2-3; size: medium-sized; DNA: TGTGCCAGCAGCGCCGGGGGGGCCAATACGCAGTATTTT; CDR3: CASSAGGANTQYF
length: 17; D: NA; V: TRBV4-2; J: TRBJ1-5; size: once; DNA: TGTGCCAGCAGCCAAGAAATAACCGGAGAATTAAGGCAGCCCCAGCATTTT; CDR3: CASSQEITGELRQPQHF
length: 15; D: TRBD2; V: TRBV15; J: TRBJ2-7; size: NA; DNA: TGTGCCACCAGCAGAGGACTAGCGGGGGCCTACGAGCAGTACTTC; CDR3: CATSRGLAGAYEQYF
length: 18; D: TRBD1; V: TRBV5-1; J: TRBJ1-3; size: NA; DNA: TGCGCCAGCAGCTTGGCCGGATTAGGACAGGGCCAATGGGACACCATATATTTT; CDR3: CASSLAGLGQGQWDTIYF
length: 14; D: NA; V: TRBV28; J: TRBJ1-2; size: NA; DNA: TGTGCCAGCACCTATCCCCCTCCTAACTATGGCTACACCTTC; CDR3: CASTYPPPNYGYTF
length: 14; D: TRBD1; V: TRBV2; J: TRBJ1-2; size: NA; DNA: TGTGCCAGCAGTGAACAGGGGGCCAACTATGGCTACACCTTC; CDR3: CASSEQGANYGYTF
length: 14; D: TRBD2; V: TRBV11-2; J: TRBJ2-3; size: NA; DNA: TGTGCCAGCAGCTTCGGGACTATCACAGATACGCAGTATTTT; CDR3: CASSFGTITDTQYF
length: 10; D: NA; V: TRBV20-1; J: TRBJ1-2; size: NA; DNA: TGCAGTGCGGTCAGGAATGGCTACACCTTC; CDR3: CSAVRNGYTF
length: 15; D: NA; V: TRBV19; J: TRBJ2-7; size: few; DNA: TGTGCCAGTAGTCCCCCGACTGTGGGTCCCCTCGAGCAGTACTTC; CDR3: CASSPPTVGPLEQYF
length: 16; D: TRBD1; V: TRBV7-2; J: TRBJ2-5; size: NA; DNA: TGTGCCAGCAGCTTCCCCCCGACAGGGATGAGTGAGACCCAGTACTTC; CDR3: CASSFPPTGMSETQYF
length: 16; D: TRBD2; V: TRBV7-2; J: TRBJ2-5; size: NA; DNA: TGTGCCAGCAGCTTTTCAGGCGGGAGGGCCCGGGAGACCCAGTACTTC; CDR3: CASSFSGGRARETQYF
length: 16; D: TRBD1; V: TRBV4-1; J: TRBJ1-1; size: NA; DNA: TGCGCCAGCAGCCAAGCTCGGACAGGGAGAGGCACTGAAGCTTTCTTT; CDR3: CASSQARTGRGTEAFF
length: 16; D: NA; V: TRBV4-2; J: TRBJ1-2; size: NA; DNA: TGTGCCAGCAGCCAAGTGCCAGGGCAGGATGGCTATGGCTACACCTTC; CDR3: CASSQVPGQDGYGYTF
length: 14; D: TRBD1; V: TRBV23-1; J: TRBJ2-2; size: few; DNA: TGCGCCAGCACCCGACAGGGTGGTGCCGGGGAGCTGTTTTTT; CDR3: CASTRQGGAGELFF
length: 14; D: TRBD1; V: TRBV28; J: TRBJ1-3; size: NA; DNA: TGTGCCAGCAGTCCCCTGGGACAGGGAAACACCATATATTTT; CDR3: CASSPLGQGNTIYF
length: 16; D: TRBD2; V: TRBV5-6; J: TRBJ2-3; size: NA; DNA: TGTGCCAGCAGCTGGGGGACTAGCGGGGTCACAGATACGCAGTATTTT; CDR3: CASSWGTSGVTDTQYF
length: 13; D: NA; V: TRBV9; J: TRBJ1-1; size: few; DNA: TGTGCCAGCAGCGCCGGGGGTTACACTGAAGCTTTCTTT; CDR3: CASSAGGYTEAFF
length: 15; D: NA; V: TRBV11-3; J: TRBJ2-2; size: NA; DNA: TGTGCCAGCAGCCCCTCTCCGGTAAACACCGGGGAGCTGTTTTTT; CDR3: CASSPSPVNTGELFF
length: 15; D: TRBD1; V: TRBV10-2; J: TRBJ1-4; size: NA; DNA: TGCGCCAGCGGTACGGCCAGGGGGCTTCATGAAAAACTGTTTTTT; CDR3: CASGTARGLHEKLFF
length: 16; D: TRBD2; V: TRBV4-2; J: TRBJ2-5; size: NA; DNA: TGTGCCAGCAGCCCCTCCGGGACTAGCGGACAAGAGACCCAGTACTTC; CDR3: CASSPSGTSGQETQYF
length: 12; D: NA; V: TRBV19; J: TRBJ1-2; size: NA; DNA: TGTGCCAGTAGTATAGCCAGATATGGCTACACCTTC; CDR3: CASSIARYGYTF
length: 15; D: TRBD1; V: TRBV7-9; J: TRBJ2-7; size: NA; DNA: TGTGCCAGCAGCAACCGGGACAGGGAGGACTACGAGCAGTACTTC; CDR3: CASSNRDREDYEQYF
length: 13; D: NA; V: TRBV2; J: TRBJ1-2; size: NA; DNA: TGTGCCAGACTAAGTGCTGTCAGGGGTGGCTACACCTTC; CDR3: CARLSAVRGGYTF
length: 15; D: NA; V: TRBV5-8; J: TRBJ1-4; size: NA; DNA: TGTGCCAGCAGCTTGGCCCCCTCAACTAATGAAAAACTGTTTTTT; CDR3: CASSLAPSTNEKLFF
length: 13; D: TRBD2; V: TRBV6-5; J: TRBJ2-3; size: NA; DNA: TGTGCCAGCAGGCCTAGCGGAGGAGATACGCAGTATTTT; CDR3: CASRPSGGDTQYF
length: 16; D: TRBD2; V: TRBV11-2; J: TRBJ2-1; size: NA; DNA: TGTGCCAGCAGCCCCTCCCGTAGCGGGGGTAGGAATGAGCAGTTCTTC; CDR3: CASSPSRSGGRNEQFF
length: 15; D: NA; V: TRBV27; J: TRBJ2-1; size: NA; DNA: TGTGCCAGCAGTTTTCAGACTAGCTCCTACAATGAGCAGTTCTTC; CDR3: CASSFQTSSYNEQFF
length: 17; D: TRBD2; V: TRBV7-2; J: TRBJ2-2; size: NA; DNA: TGTGCCAGCAGCTTAGAAGCGGGAGTTAAGAACACCGGGGAGCTGTTTTTT; CDR3: CASSLEAGVKNTGELFF
length: 14; D: NA; V: TRBV29-1; J: TRBJ1-1; size: NA; DNA: TGCAGCGTTGAATACGGACAAATGAACACTGAAGCTTTCTTT; CDR3: CSVEYGQMNTEAFF
length: 20; D: TRBD1; V: TRBV7-3; J: TRBJ2-7; size: NA; DNA: TGTGCCAGCAGCTGTTACCCCCGGTTAAACCGGGACAGGGGATCACACGAGCAGTACTTC; CDR3: CASSCYPRLNRDRGSHEQYF
length: 14; D: TRBD1; V: TRBV5-1; J: TRBJ1-4; size: NA; DNA: TGCGCCAGCAGCGTACCGGGACAGGCGGAAAAACTGTTTTTT; CDR3: CASSVPGQAEKLFF
length: 15; D: TRBD2; V: TRBV7-3; J: TRBJ2-3; size: NA; DNA: TGTGCCAGCAGCCGTCTGGGGGGGTCGGGAGATACGCAGTATTTT; CDR3: CASSRLGGSGDTQYF
length: 18; D: TRBD2; V: TRBV7-2; J: TRBJ2-5; size: NA; DNA: TGTGCCAGCAGCTTAGGAACTAGCGGGGGGGCAATTTCCGAGACCCAGTACTTC; CDR3: CASSLGTSGGAISETQYF
length: 14; D: TRBD1; V: TRBV4-3; J: TRBJ2-2; size: once; DNA: TGCGCCAGCAGCCAAGGGACAGGGTCCGGGGAGCTGTTTTTT; CDR3: CASSQGTGSGELFF
length: 15; D: NA; V: TRBV6-5; J: TRBJ2-1; size: NA; DNA: TGTGCCAGCAGTTACTCCCGGACTATGCGCAATGAGCAGTTCTTC; CDR3: CASSYSRTMRNEQFF
length: 15; D: TRBD1; V: TRBV5-1; J: TRBJ2-5; size: NA; DNA: TGCGCCAGCAGCTTTCCGAACAGGGGAATGGAGACCCAGTACTTC; CDR3: CASSFPNRGMETQYF
length: 17; D: TRBD2; V: TRBV27; J: TRBJ2-3; size: NA; DNA: TGTGCCAGCAGTTTATCGCCGCGGGGGGTTAGCACAGATACGCAGTATTTT; CDR3: CASSLSPRGVSTDTQYF
length: 18; D: NA; V: TRBV21-1; J: TRBJ2-4; size: NA; DNA: TGTGCCAGCAGAATCGCGATCTTCAGACTAGCGGAAAAAAACATTCAGTACTTC; CDR3: CASRIAIFRLAEKNIQYF
length: 16; D: TRBD1; V: TRBV4-1; J: TRBJ1-1; size: NA; DNA: TGCGCCAGCAGCCCGGACCCTGGGACAGGGAACACTGAAGCTTTCTTT; CDR3: CASSPDPGTGNTEAFF
length: 15; D: NA; V: TRBV30; J: TRBJ1-5; size: NA; DNA: TGTGCCTGGACCACGGGAGGCAAAGTCAATCAGCCCCAGCATTTT; CDR3: CAWTTGGKVNQPQHF
length: 14; D: TRBD1; V: TRBV27; J: TRBJ2-7; size: once; DNA: TGTGCCAGCAGTTTTAACAGGGGACCCAACGAGCAGTACTTC; CDR3: CASSFNRGPNEQYF
length: 15; D: NA; V: TRBV4-1; J: TRBJ1-1; size: NA; DNA: TGCGCCAGCAGCCCCATAAGGGAGATGAACACTGAAGCTTTCTTT; CDR3: CASSPIREMNTEAFF